Listed here is a single T cell receptor beta chain. Its matching antigen is unknown. This sample is drawn from a study of T cell responses to AZD1222 COVID-19 vaccine. Study-level results: In the spike-specific TCR repertoire, nearly half reportedly target unmutated variant regions. Clonal diversity was possibly underestimated, and white British individuals and females predominated among donors. Repertoires were sampled only after the peak T cell response. CD4 TCRs associated with vaccination spanned spike, dominating at 160-218 and 743-854.

The method was immunoSEQ multiplex PCR; TCRdb's version includes in-frame clones alone and lacks a portion of them. This sample has over 120,000 clones, with around nine tenths found just once. Germline V gene data show CDR1 as MGHRA and CDR2 as YSYEKL. Trimming took off 2 bases at V and 1 base at J, with 14 bases between the two ends. This CDR3 spans 16 amino acids. The V gene is TRBV4-1, the J gene TRBJ1-1; the D gene is possibly TRBD1 (6 bases). This specimen consisted of peripheral blood, obtained on day 0 of AZD1222 vaccination. This TCR was recovered from an adult in good health. The CDR3 region is CASSQLPGTPNTEAFF. CDR3 bases: TGCGCCAGCAGCCAACTTCCCGGGACACCGAACACTGAAGCTTTCTTT.